This is a list of T cell receptor beta chains from one sample in a study of blood T cell repertoires in COVID-19. TCRdb keeps only in-frame clones here, not all; method: immunoSEQ multiplex PCR. The sample records roughly 41,000 clones, over 80% being singletons. What was sequenced was peripheral blood. These receptors came from a human donor in a cohort sampled during active COVID-19. Each CDR3 is given with its conserved first and last residue. The order of the fields is D gene, V gene, clone size, J gene, CDR3 length, CDR3 protein, CDR3 DNA. A D gene is named only where the DNA matches it firmly. Expanded clones get a size class; other rows say once, few or many, or leave the size out.

TRBD1	TRBV3-1/TRBV3-2	-	TRBJ2-1	17	CASSRRMTGRDPIEQFF	TGTGCCAGCAGCCGCAGAATGACAGGGCGAGACCCAATCGAGCAGTTCTTC
-	TRBV7-9	few	TRBJ2-5	14	CASSFRAGLETQYF	TGTGCCAGCAGCTTCCGTGCGGGATTGGAGACCCAGTACTTC
-	TRBV11-2	-	TRBJ2-7	15	CASSSGGLGIREQYF	TGTGCCAGCAGCTCCGGGGGGCTAGGAATCCGCGAGCAGTACTTC
-	TRBV11-2	-	TRBJ2-7	14	CASSLAGGGHEQYF	TGTGCCAGCAGCTTAGCAGGTGGCGGGCACGAGCAGTACTTC
TRBD2	TRBV2	-	TRBJ2-1	14	CASSEGGLENEQFF	TGTGCCAGCAGTGAGGGGGGACTAGAGAATGAGCAGTTCTTC
-	TRBV7-2	-	TRBJ2-7	11	CASTSGYEQYF	TGTGCCAGCACCTCGGGTTACGAGCAGTACTTC
-	TRBV21-1	-	TRBJ2-7	18	CASPRGVDSGKSSYEQYF	TGTGCCAGCCCACGAGGGGTAGATAGCGGGAAGAGCTCCTACGAGCAGTACTTC
TRBD2	TRBV7-9	medium-sized	TRBJ2-1	15	CASSQGLAEYNEQFF	TGTGCCAGCAGCCAGGGACTAGCGGAATACAATGAGCAGTTCTTC
TRBD1	TRBV10-2	medium-sized	TRBJ1-2	14	CASSESTGPYGYTF	TGCGCCAGCAGTGAGTCGACAGGGCCCTATGGCTACACCTTC
TRBD2	TRBV2	-	TRBJ2-7	14	CASNGLAGVLEQYF	TGTGCCAGCAACGGACTAGCGGGAGTTCTAGAGCAGTACTTC
TRBD2	TRBV7-9	few	TRBJ2-3	17	CASSLARLAGAPDTQYF	TGTGCCAGCAGCTTAGCGCGGCTAGCGGGAGCCCCAGATACGCAGTATTTT
-	TRBV25-1	-	TRBJ1-1	12	CASSQRGTEAFF	TGTGCCAGCAGTCAAAGAGGAACTGAAGCTTTCTTT
TRBD1	TRBV7-6	-	TRBJ1-1	13	CASSDRDRDEAFF	TGTGCCAGCAGCGACCGGGACAGGGACGAAGCTTTCTTT
TRBD2	TRBV5-6	-	TRBJ2-1	16	CASSLAAGDPYNEQFF	TGTGCCAGCAGCTTGGCCGCGGGGGATCCCTACAATGAGCAGTTCTTC
-	TRBV7-9	few	TRBJ1-2	15	CASSFAWGGADGYTF	TGTGCCAGCAGCTTCGCGTGGGGGGGCGCAGATGGCTACACCTTC
TRBD1	TRBV19	once	TRBJ1-6	17	CASSSPPGTAYNSPLHF	TGTGCCAGTAGTTCGCCTCCCGGGACAGCCTATAATTCACCCCTCCACTTT
TRBD1	TRBV4-3	once	TRBJ2-7	16	CASSHSWTGETYEQYF	TGCGCCAGCAGCCACTCCTGGACAGGGGAGACCTACGAGCAGTACTTC
-	TRBV7-2	once	TRBJ2-4	15	CASSLVGLAGNIQYF	TGTGCCAGCAGCTTAGTAGGGCTAGCTGGAAACATTCAGTACTTC
TRBD2	TRBV4-3	few	TRBJ2-3	16	CASSPQRGGPSDTQYF	TGCGCCAGCAGCCCTCAGCGGGGGGGGCCATCAGATACGCAGTATTTT
-	TRBV6-5	once	TRBJ1-5	15	CASSDRAGKGQPQHF	TGTGCCAGCAGCGACCGGGCAGGGAAGGGACAGCCCCAGCATTTT
TRBD1	TRBV13	-	TRBJ1-2	16	CASSLGGTGVRWGYTF	TGTGCCAGCAGCTTAGGGGGGACAGGGGTGCGATGGGGCTACACCTTC
-	TRBV6-4	few	TRBJ2-3	15	CASSDAAGARDTQYF	TGTGCCAGCAGTGACGCTGCGGGGGCACGCGATACGCAGTATTTT
TRBD2	TRBV30	-	TRBJ2-1	13	CAQTSGGENEQFF	TGTGCCCAAACTAGCGGGGGGGAAAATGAGCAGTTCTTC
TRBD2	TRBV27	-	TRBJ2-7	16	CASSTPGTSGRYEQYF	TGTGCCAGCAGTACCCCCGGTACTAGCGGGAGGTACGAGCAGTACTTC
-	TRBV7-2	-	TRBJ2-6	15	CASSSTSSGANVLTF	TGTGCCAGCAGTTCGACTAGTTCTGGGGCCAACGTCCTGACTTTC
TRBD2	TRBV28	once	TRBJ2-7	16	CASSYRTSGSWGEQYF	TGTGCCAGCAGTTACAGGACTAGCGGGAGTTGGGGTGAGCAGTACTTC
-	TRBV7-2	-	TRBJ1-6	16	CASSPGGGNRNSPLHF	TGTGCCAGCAGTCCGGGGGGGGGCAACCGAAATTCACCCCTCCACTTT
TRBD1	TRBV9	-	TRBJ1-1	14	CASSSDRTNTEAFF	TGTGCCAGCAGCTCGGACAGGACGAACACTGAAGCTTTCTTT
TRBD2	TRBV3-1/TRBV3-2	-	TRBJ2-3	17	CASSQGGLAFPTDTQYF	TGTGCCAGCAGCCAAGGCGGACTAGCATTTCCCACAGATACGCAGTATTTT
-	TRBV7-2	-	TRBJ1-6	19	CASSLGTVGLSSYNSPLHF	TGTGCCAGCAGCTTAGGAACCGTCGGACTCAGCTCCTATAATTCACCCCTCCACTTT
TRBD1	TRBV6-6	-	TRBJ1-2	15	CASSYSSTGGDGYTF	TGTGCCAGCAGTTACTCTAGTACAGGGGGCGATGGCTACACCTTC
-	TRBV7-6	-	TRBJ1-1	15	CASSPTPGGSTEAFF	TGTGCCAGCAGCCCCACCCCAGGAGGCAGCACTGAAGCTTTCTTT
TRBD1	TRBV10-1	-	TRBJ2-3	14	CASRRDRTTDTQYF	TGCGCCAGCAGGCGGGACAGGACCACAGATACGCAGTATTTT
TRBD1	TRBV6-6	-	TRBJ1-5	16	CASSYGRTGRNQPQHF	TGTGCCAGCAGTTACGGAAGGACAGGGCGGAATCAGCCCCAGCATTTT
TRBD1	TRBV10-1	few	TRBJ2-7	16	CASSPNADRPSYEQYF	TGCGCCAGCAGTCCTAATGCGGACAGGCCCTCCTACGAGCAGTACTTC
-	TRBV7-3	-	TRBJ2-1	14	CASSLTRTPNEQFF	TGTGCCAGCAGCTTAACAAGGACTCCTAATGAGCAGTTCTTC
TRBD1	TRBV28	-	TRBJ1-5	15	CASSLWGQGRQPQHF	TGTGCCAGCAGTTTATGGGGACAGGGGAGGCAGCCCCAGCATTTT
TRBD1	TRBV19	few	TRBJ1-1	14	CASSTRQGATEAFF	TGTGCCAGTAGTACCCGACAGGGGGCTACTGAAGCTTTCTTT
TRBD1	TRBV9	once	TRBJ2-3	16	CASSKQGARGTDTQYF	TGTGCCAGCAGCAAACAGGGGGCGCGAGGCACAGATACGCAGTATTTT
-	TRBV4-1	-	TRBJ2-7	15	CASSQVGGASYEQYF	TGCGCCAGCAGCCAAGTCGGGGGAGCTAGCTACGAGCAGTACTTC
TRBD1	TRBV19	few	TRBJ2-2	16	CASSRPTGGNTGELFF	TGTGCCAGTAGTAGACCGACAGGGGGGAACACCGGGGAGCTGTTTTTT
-	TRBV5-8	-	TRBJ1-5	12	CASSLGGGPQHF	TGTGCCAGCAGCTTGGGCGGCGGGCCCCAGCATTTT
TRBD1	TRBV30	-	TRBJ2-2	22	CAWSPYSPSRDSHPIYTGELFF	TGTGCCTGGAGTCCCTACTCCCCCTCCCGGGACAGCCATCCAATTTACACCGGGGAGCTGTTTTTT
-	TRBV4-1	-	TRBJ1-3	16	CASSQVDSNSGNTIYF	TGCGCCAGCAGCCAAGTGGACAGCAACTCTGGAAACACCATATATTTT
-	TRBV12-3/TRBV12-4	-	TRBJ1-2	12	CASSPTDYGYTF	TGTGCCAGCAGTCCGACAGACTATGGCTACACCTTC